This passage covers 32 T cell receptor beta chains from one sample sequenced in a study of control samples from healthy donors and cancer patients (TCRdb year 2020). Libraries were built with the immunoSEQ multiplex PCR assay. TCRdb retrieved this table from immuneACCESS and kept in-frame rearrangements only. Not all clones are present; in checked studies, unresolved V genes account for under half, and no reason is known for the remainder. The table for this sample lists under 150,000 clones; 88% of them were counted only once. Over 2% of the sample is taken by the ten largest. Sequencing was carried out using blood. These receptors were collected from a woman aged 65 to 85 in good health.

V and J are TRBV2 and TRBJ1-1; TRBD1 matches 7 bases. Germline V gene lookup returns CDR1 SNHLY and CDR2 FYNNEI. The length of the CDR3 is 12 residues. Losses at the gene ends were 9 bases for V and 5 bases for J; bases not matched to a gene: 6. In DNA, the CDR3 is TGTGCCAGAACAGGGGATGCGACTGAAGCTTTCTTT. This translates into CARTGDATEAFF.

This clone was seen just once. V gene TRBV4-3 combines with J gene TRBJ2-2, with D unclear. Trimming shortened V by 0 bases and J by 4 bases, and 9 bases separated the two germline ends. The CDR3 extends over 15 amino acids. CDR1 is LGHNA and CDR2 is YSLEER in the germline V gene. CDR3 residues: CASSQEFLVTGELFF. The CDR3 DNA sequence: TGCGCCAGCAGCCAAGAGTTCTTGGTCACCGGGGAGCTGTTTTTT.

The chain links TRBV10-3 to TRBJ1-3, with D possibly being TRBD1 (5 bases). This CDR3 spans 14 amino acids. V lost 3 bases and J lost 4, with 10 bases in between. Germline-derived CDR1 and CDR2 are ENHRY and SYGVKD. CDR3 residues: CAISDRQPGNTIYF. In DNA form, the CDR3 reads TGTGCCATCAGTGACAGACAGCCCGGAAACACCATATATTTT.

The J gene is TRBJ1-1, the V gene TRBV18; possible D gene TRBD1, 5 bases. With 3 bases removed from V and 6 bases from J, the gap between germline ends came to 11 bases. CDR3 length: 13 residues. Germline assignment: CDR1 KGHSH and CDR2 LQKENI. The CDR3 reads CASSPGTFSEAFF. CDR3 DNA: TGTGCCAGCTCACCTGGGACTTTCTCTGAAGCTTTCTTT.

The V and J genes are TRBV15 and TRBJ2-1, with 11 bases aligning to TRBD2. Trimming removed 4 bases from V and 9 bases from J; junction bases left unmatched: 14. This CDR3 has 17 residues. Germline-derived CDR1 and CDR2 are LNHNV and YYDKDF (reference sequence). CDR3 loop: CATSKAITSGGMGEQFF. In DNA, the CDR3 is TGTGCCACCAGCAAAGCCATAACTAGCGGGGGTATGGGTGAGCAGTTCTTC.

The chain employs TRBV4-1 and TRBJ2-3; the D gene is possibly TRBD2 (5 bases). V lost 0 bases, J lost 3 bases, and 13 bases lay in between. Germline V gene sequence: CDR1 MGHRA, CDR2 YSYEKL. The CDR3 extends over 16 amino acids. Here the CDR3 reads CASSQDPGDVTDTQYF. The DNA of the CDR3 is TGCGCCAGCAGCCAAGATCCCGGGGATGTGACAGATACGCAGTATTTT.

The DNA for the CDR3 is TGTGCCAGCAGCTACTTCGGGACAGGGGGCGCCAGCTATGGCTACACCTTC. This codes for CASSYFGTGGASYGYTF. This chain uses TRBV7-9 with TRBJ1-2; TRBD1 matches at 12 bases. The CDR3 loop spans 17 amino acids. V lost 4 bases to trimming and J lost 4 bases; unmatched junction nucleotides: 10. Germline CDR1 is SEHNR and CDR2 is FQNEAQ (reference sequence).

In DNA form, the CDR3 reads TGTGCCAGCAGCGTAATGGGACTAGGCACAGATACGCAGTATTTT. Amino acid sequence: CASSVMGLGTDTQYF. This chain joins TRBV9 and TRBJ2-3; 8 bases are shared with TRBD2. The germline V gene encodes CDR1 SGDLS and CDR2 YYNGEE. CDR3 length: 15 residues. The V and J ends lost 1 base and 1 base, in that order; junction bases with no gene match: 2.

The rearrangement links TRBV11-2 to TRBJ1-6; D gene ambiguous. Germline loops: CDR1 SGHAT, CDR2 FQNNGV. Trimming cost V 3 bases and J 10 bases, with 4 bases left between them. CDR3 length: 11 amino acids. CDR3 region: CASSLGSPLHF. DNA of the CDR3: TGTGCCAGCAGCTTGGGATCACCCCTCCACTTT.

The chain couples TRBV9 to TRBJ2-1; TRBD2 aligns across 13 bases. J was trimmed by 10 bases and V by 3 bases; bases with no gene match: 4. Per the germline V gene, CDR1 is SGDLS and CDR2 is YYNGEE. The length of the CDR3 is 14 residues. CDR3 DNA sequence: TGTGCCAGCAGCGGAGGGGGACTAGCGGGGGAGCAGTTCTTC. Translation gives CASSGGGLAGEQFF.

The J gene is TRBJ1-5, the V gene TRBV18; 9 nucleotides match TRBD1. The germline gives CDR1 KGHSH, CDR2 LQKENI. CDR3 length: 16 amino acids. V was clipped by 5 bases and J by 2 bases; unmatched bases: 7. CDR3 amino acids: CASSRDRVAGNQPQHF. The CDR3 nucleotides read TGTGCCAGCTCAAGGGACAGGGTGGCAGGCAATCAGCCCCAGCATTTT.

CDR3 sequence reads: CASSRTGYDEQYF. The CDR3 DNA follows: TGCGCCAGCAGCCGGACAGGGTACGACGAGCAGTACTTC. The chain is built from TRBV5-1 and TRBJ2-7, with 8 bases identical to TRBD1. CDR3 length equals 13 residues. V shed 4 bases, J shed 5 bases, and the junction held 5 bases outside the gene matches. Germline CDR1 is SGHRS and CDR2 is YFSETQ. Variable domain in full (rest from reference TRBV5-1 and TRBJ2-7): KAGVTQTPRYLIKTRGQQVTLSCSPISGHRSVSWYQQTPGQGLQFLFEYFSETQRNKGNFPGRFSGRQFSNSRSEMNVSTLELGDSALYLCASSRTGYDEQYFGPGTRLTVT.

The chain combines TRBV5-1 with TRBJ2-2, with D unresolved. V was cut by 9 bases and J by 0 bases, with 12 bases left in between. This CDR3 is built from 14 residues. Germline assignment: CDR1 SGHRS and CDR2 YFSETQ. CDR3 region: CATTEKSNTGELFF. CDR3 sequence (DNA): TGCGCCACCACAGAAAAATCGAACACCGGGGAGCTGTTTTTT.

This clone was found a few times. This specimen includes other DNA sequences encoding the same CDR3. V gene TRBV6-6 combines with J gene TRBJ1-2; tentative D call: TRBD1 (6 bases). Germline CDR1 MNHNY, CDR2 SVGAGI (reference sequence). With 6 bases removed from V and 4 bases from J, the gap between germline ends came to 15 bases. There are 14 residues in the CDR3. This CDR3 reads CASSPNRDRYGYTF. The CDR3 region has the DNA TGTGCCAGCAGCCCCAACAGGGATCGCTATGGCTACACCTTC.

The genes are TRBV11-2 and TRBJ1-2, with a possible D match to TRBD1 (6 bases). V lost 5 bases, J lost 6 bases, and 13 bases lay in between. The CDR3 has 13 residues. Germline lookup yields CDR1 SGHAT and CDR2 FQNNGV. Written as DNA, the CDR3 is TGTGCCAGCAGCCCCCAGGGGTGGGATGGCTACACCTTC. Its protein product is CASSPQGWDGYTF.

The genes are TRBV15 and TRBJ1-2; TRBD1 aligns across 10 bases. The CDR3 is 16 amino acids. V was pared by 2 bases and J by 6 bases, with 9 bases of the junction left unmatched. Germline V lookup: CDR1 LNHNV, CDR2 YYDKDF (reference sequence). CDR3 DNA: TGTGCCACCAGCAGATCCGGGACAGGGGTACGAAATGGCTACACCTTC. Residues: CATSRSGTGVRNGYTF. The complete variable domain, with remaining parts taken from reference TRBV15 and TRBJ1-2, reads DAMVIQNPRYQVTQFGKPVTLSCSQTLNHNVMYWYQQKSSQAPKLLFHYYDKDFNNEADTPDNFQSRRPNTSFCFLDIRSPGLGDTAMYLCATSRSGTGVRNGYTFGSGTRLTVV.

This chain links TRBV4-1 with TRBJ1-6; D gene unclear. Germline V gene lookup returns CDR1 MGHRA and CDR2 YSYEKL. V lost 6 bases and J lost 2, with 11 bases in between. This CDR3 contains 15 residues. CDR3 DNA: TGCGCCAGCAGAAGGGCGGGCGCCTATAATTCACCCCTCCACTTT. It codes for CASRRAGAYNSPLHF.

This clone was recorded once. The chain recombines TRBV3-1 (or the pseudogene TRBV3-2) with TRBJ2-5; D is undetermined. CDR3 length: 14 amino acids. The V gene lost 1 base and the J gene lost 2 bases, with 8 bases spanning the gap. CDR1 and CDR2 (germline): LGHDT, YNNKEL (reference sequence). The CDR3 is CASSQVLAQETQYF. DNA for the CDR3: TGTGCCAGCAGCCAAGTACTCGCTCAAGAGACCCAGTACTTC.

As DNA, the CDR3 is TGTGCCACCAGTCCGAGACTAGCGAATGAGCAGTTCTTC. Translated, it gives CATSPRLANEQFF. The gene calls are TRBV24-1 and TRBJ2-1; 8 nucleotides line up with TRBD2. Germline V lookup: CDR1 KGHDR, CDR2 SFDVKD. V lost 6 bases to trimming and J lost 7 bases; unmatched junction nucleotides: 4. The length of the CDR3 is 13 residues.

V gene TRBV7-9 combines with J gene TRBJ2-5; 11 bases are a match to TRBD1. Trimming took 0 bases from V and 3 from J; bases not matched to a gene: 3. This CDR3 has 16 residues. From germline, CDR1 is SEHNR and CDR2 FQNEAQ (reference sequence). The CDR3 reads CASSLALGQGEETQYF. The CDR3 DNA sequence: TGTGCCAGCAGCTTAGCCCTGGGACAGGGGGAAGAGACCCAGTACTTC.

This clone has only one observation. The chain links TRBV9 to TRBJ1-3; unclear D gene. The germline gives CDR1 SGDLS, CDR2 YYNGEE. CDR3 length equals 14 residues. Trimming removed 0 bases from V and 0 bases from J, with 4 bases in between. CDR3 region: CASSVGHSGNTIYF. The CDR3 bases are TGTGCCAGCAGCGTAGGCCACTCTGGAAACACCATATATTTT.

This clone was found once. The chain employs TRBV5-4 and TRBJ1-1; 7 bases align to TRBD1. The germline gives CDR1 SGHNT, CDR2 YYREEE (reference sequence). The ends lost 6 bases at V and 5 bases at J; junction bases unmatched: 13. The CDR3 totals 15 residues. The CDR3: CASMRDRAVGTEAFF. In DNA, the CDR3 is TGTGCCAGCATGCGAGACAGGGCCGTAGGGACTGAAGCTTTCTTT.

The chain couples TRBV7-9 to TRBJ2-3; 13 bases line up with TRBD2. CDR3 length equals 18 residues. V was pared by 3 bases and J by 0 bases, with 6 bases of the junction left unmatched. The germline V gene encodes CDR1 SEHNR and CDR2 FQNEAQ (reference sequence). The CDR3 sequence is CASSLGTSGVTSTDTQYF. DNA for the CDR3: TGTGCCAGCAGCTTGGGGACTAGCGGGGTTACGAGCACAGATACGCAGTATTTT.

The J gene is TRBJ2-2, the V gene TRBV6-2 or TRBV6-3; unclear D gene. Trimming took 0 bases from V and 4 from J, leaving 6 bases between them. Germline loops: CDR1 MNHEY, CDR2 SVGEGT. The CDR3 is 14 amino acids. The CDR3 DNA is TGTGCCAGCAGTTACTCGACGATCACCGGGGAGCTGTTTTTT. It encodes CASSYSTITGELFF.

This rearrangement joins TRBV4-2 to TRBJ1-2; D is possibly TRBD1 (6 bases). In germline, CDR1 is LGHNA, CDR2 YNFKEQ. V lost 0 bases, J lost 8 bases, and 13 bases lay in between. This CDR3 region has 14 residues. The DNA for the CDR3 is TGTGCCAGCAGCCAAGATCTCGGGGGCAGGGGCTACACCTTC. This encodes CASSQDLGGRGYTF.

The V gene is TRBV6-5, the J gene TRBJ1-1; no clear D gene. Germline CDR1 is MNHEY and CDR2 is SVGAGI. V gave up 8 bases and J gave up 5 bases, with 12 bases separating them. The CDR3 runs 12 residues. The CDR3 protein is CASETIRTEAFF. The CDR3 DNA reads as TGTGCCAGCGAAACCATCCGGACTGAAGCTTTCTTT.

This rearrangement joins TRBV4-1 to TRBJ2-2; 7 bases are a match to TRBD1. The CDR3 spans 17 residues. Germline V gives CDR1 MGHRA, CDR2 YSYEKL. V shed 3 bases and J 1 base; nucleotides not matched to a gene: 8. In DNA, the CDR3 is TGCGCCAGCAGCCACCAATCCCAGGGGGTGAACACCGGGGAGCTGTTTTTT. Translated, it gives CASSHQSQGVNTGELFF.

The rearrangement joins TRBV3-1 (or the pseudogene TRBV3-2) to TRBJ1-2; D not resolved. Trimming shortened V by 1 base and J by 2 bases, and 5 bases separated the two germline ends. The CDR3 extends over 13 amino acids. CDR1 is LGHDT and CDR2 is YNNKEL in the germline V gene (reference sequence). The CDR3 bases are TGTGCCAGCAGCCAAGTAGTCAACTATGGCTACACCTTC. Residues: CASSQVVNYGYTF.

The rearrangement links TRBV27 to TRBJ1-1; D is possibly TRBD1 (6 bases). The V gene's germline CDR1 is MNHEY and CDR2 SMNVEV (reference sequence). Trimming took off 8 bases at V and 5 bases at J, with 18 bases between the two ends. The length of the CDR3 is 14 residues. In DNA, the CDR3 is TGTGCCAGCTCCCAACGGGGGGCGCGAACTGAAGCTTTCTTT. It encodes CASSQRGARTEAFF.

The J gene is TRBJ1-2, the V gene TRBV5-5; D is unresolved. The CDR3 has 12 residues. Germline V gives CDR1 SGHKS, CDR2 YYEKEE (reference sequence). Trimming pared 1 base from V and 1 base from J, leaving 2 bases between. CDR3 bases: TGTGCCAGCAGCTTGTATAACTATGGCTACACCTTC. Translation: CASSLYNYGYTF.

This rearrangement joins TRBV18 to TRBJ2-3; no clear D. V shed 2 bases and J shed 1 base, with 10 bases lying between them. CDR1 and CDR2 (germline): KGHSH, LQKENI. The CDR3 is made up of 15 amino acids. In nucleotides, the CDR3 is TGTGCCAGCTCACCAGGAATAGCTGGCACAGATACGCAGTATTTT. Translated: CASSPGIAGTDTQYF.

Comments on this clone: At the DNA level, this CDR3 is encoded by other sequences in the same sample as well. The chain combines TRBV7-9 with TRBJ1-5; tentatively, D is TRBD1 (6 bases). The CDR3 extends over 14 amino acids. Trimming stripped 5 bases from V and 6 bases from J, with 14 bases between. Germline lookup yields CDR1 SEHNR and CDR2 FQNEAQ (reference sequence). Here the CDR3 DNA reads TGTGCCAGCAGCCCCGCAGGGGCCCCTCAGCCCCAGCATTTT. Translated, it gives CASSPAGAPQPQHF.